A single sample gave rise to the 15 T cell receptor beta chains below, sequenced in a study of Graves' ophthalmopathy and Graves' hyperthyroidism. As the template, RNA transcripts were used to amplify TCR beta CDR3 regions. HTBI primers primed a first-round RT-PCR, and a second-round multiplex PCR followed. TCRdb redid the calling of the multiplex PCR reads with MiXCR, one entry per CDR3 protein. The sample lists about 480,000 distinct CDR3 sequences, about an eighth occurring once. Sequenced input: blood. These receptors all stem from a woman aged 25 to 39 with Graves' ophthalmopathy.

As regards this clonotype: This CDR3 fails to terminate in the conserved phenylalanine or tryptophan, so it likely reflects a read error. The CDR3 here is CASSYPSYEQYY. In DNA form, the CDR3 reads TGTGCCAGCAGTTACCCCAGCTACGAGCAGTACTAC. The genes are TRBV6-2 or TRBV6-3 and TRBJ2-7; no reliable D call. Per germline, CDR1 MNHEY and CDR2 SVGEGT. The V gene lost 2 bases and the J gene lost 3 bases, with 5 bases spanning the gap. CDR3 length: 12 amino acids.

Ten or more counts support this clonotype. V gene TRBV28 combines with J gene TRBJ1-1; 7 bases are a match to TRBD1. V lost 6 bases and J lost 4; bases outside the gene matches: 5. Looked up from germline, CDR1 is MDHEN and CDR2 is SYDVKM. This CDR3 is 13 amino acids long. CDR3 protein: CASRPTGVTEAFF. CDR3 nucleotides: TGTGCCAGCAGACCCACAGGGGTCACTGAAGCTTTCTTT.

This clonotype was seen ten or more times. The rearrangement joins TRBV11-2 to TRBJ2-5; TRBD2 matches 10 bases. Trimming cost V 5 bases and J 3 bases; bases outside gene matches: 6. CDR3 length: 15 residues. The germline gives CDR1 SGHAT, CDR2 FQNNGV. The CDR3 loop is CASSPGTSEEETQYF. The DNA of the CDR3 is TGTGCCAGCAGCCCTGGGACTAGCGAGGAAGAGACCCAGTACTTC.

This clonotype was recorded at least ten times. This sequence joins TRBV2 and TRBJ2-5, with D maybe TRBD2 (5 bases). This CDR3 spans 14 amino acids. CDR1 is SNHLY and CDR2 is FYNNEI in the germline V gene. V gave up 10 bases and J gave up 4 bases, with 19 bases separating them. As DNA, the CDR3 is TGTGCCACTCGGCGGGTGCGGTCGGGAGAGACCCAGTACTTC. Residues: CATRRVRSGETQYF.

This clonotype was observed a few times. The gene calls are TRBV6-2 or TRBV6-3 and TRBJ1-1, with 7 bases that match TRBD1. The CDR3 totals 15 residues. Germline values: CDR1 MNHEY, CDR2 SVGEGT. The V segment lost 5 bases and the J segment 4 bases; nucleotides outside the gene matches: 10. The CDR3: CASSTSPGGSTEAFF. The CDR3 region has the DNA TGTGCCAGCAGTACTTCCCCAGGGGGGAGCACTGAAGCTTTCTTT.

This clonotype was seen at least ten times. The chain uses TRBV15 and TRBJ1-5; D is undetermined. The V and J ends lost 0 bases and 6 bases respectively, with 9 bases between them. This CDR3 is 14 amino acids long. Germline V lookup: CDR1 LNHNV, CDR2 YYDKDF (reference sequence). In DNA form, the CDR3 reads TGTGCCACCAGCAGAGATCCCGGGCGTCAGCCCCAGCATTTT. Translating gives CATSRDPGRQPQHF.

On this clonotype itself: One base away lies a much larger clone, so this may be a sequencing read error. The chain has TRBV4-3 and TRBJ1-5, with D tentatively TRBD1 (5 bases). CDR1 is LGHNA and CDR2 is YSLEER in the germline V gene. This CDR3 comprises 17 residues. Trimming stripped 2 bases from V and 3 bases from J, with 17 bases between. CDR3 DNA sequence: TGCGCCAGCAGCCAACACTGGTTACAGGCCTTCAATCAGCCCCAGCATTTT. It translates to CASSQHWLQAFNQPQHF.

This clonotype was seen ten or more times. Relative to the germline gene, one junction end is altered; a read error may explain this. The V gene is TRBV28, the J gene TRBJ1-2, with D perhaps matching TRBD1 (5 bases). This CDR3 comprises 13 residues. The germline gives CDR1 MDHEN, CDR2 SYDVKM. The DNA of the CDR3 is TGTGCCAGCAGCCTCCCCACATTGCAGGGCTTCATCTTC. Translation: CASSLPTLQGFIF.

This clonotype was recorded at least ten times. This chain's CDR3 is CASSQASYGYTF. The CDR3 coding sequence is TGTGCCAGCAGCCAAGCCAGCTATGGCTACACCTTC. V usage is TRBV14 and J usage is TRBJ1-2; D uncertain. Trimming cost V 1 base and J 4 bases, with 4 bases left between them. The CDR3 has 12 amino acids. Germline assignment: CDR1 SGHDN and CDR2 FVKESK.

The table lists this clonotype with many counts. The chain couples TRBV20-1 to TRBJ2-5; D is ambiguous. V shed 3 bases and J shed 2 bases, with 7 bases lying between them. Germline V gene lookup returns CDR1 DFQATT and CDR2 SNEGSKA (reference sequence). The CDR3 consists of 12 residues. The CDR3 sequence is CSASQQQETQYF. CDR3 DNA: TGCAGTGCTAGTCAACAACAAGAGACCCAGTACTTC.

This clonotype was seen at least ten times. The gene calls are TRBV30 and TRBJ1-5; D may be TRBD1 (6 bases). Trimming shortened V by 5 bases and J by 4 bases, and 12 bases separated the two germline ends. Germline lookup yields CDR1 GTSNPN and CDR2 SVGIG (reference sequence). The CDR3 totals 13 residues. The CDR3 DNA is TGTGCCTGGGCCCGGACAGTAAATCAGCCCCAGCATTTT. Its protein is CAWARTVNQPQHF.

This clonotype was seen repeatedly, ten times or more. V and J are TRBV5-1 and TRBJ2-2, with no clear D. The CDR3 has 16 residues. Per germline, CDR1 SGHRS and CDR2 YFSETQ. V gave up 0 bases and J gave up 1 base, with 10 bases separating them. The DNA of the CDR3 is TGCGCCAGCAGCTTGGCGGCAGGATTGAACACCGGGGAGCTGTTTTTT. This codes for CASSLAAGLNTGELFF.

This clonotype has at least ten counts. This sequence joins TRBV24-1 and TRBJ1-2, with 7 bases that match TRBD1. CDR1 is KGHDR and CDR2 is SFDVKD in the germline V gene. This CDR3 is 13 amino acids long. Losses at the gene ends were 4 bases for V and 6 bases for J; bases not matched to a gene: 4. CDR3: CATSDEDRNGYTF. CDR3 nucleotides: TGTGCCACCAGTGACGAGGACAGGAATGGCTACACCTTC.

This clonotype was seen at least ten times. The chain combines TRBV30 with TRBJ1-2, with 7 nucleotides matching TRBD1. CDR3 size: 15 residues. Germline trimming cut 2 bases from V and 3 bases from J; bases unmatched to any gene: 9. Germline V gene data show CDR1 as GTSNPN and CDR2 as SVGIG (reference sequence). Written as DNA, the CDR3 is TGTGCCTGGAGTCCCCCACGGACAGGCTACTATGGCTACACCTTC. As protein: CAWSPPRTGYYGYTF.

This clonotype was detected only a few times. CDR3 sequence reads: CAWSVMGITGELFF. The CDR3 bases are TGTGCCTGGAGTGTAATGGGGATAACCGGGGAGCTGTTTTTT. The rearrangement uses TRBV30 and TRBJ2-2; D unclear. The CDR3 extends over 14 amino acids. CDR1 and CDR2 from the germline V gene are GTSNPN and SVGIG (reference sequence). V was shortened by 0 bases and J by 5 bases, with 10 bases between the two germline ends.